This T cell receptor (beta chain) is from a study of blood T cell repertoires in COVID-19. Study-level information: Donors in the United States, Italy and Spain gave samples during acute or convalescent COVID-19. Sample material is recorded as cDNA or gDNA derived from T cells, B-cell-depleted T cells, or PBMCs.

Germline CDR1 is KGHSH and CDR2 is LQKENI. After removal of 1 base from V and 7 bases from J, the junction contained 7 bases not matched to a gene. The CDR3 loop spans 16 amino acids. In the original workflow: Estimates of nucleated cell counts were drawn from the amplification of reference gene primers. Clones were sequenced by immunoSEQ multiplex PCR, and TCRdb holds only the in-frame ones, with some missing. The DNA was the basis for D and trimming; V, J and clone size are from that table. The sample shows roughly 250,000 clones, 83% of them seen only once. The rearrangement links TRBV18 to TRBJ2-1; 10 bases align to TRBD1. The TCR comes from a human donor in a cohort sampled during active COVID-19. What was sequenced was peripheral blood. CDR3 region: CASSPLGQGTLNEQFF. For the CDR3, the DNA is TGTGCCAGCTCACCACTGGGACAGGGGACGTTAAATGAGCAGTTCTTC.